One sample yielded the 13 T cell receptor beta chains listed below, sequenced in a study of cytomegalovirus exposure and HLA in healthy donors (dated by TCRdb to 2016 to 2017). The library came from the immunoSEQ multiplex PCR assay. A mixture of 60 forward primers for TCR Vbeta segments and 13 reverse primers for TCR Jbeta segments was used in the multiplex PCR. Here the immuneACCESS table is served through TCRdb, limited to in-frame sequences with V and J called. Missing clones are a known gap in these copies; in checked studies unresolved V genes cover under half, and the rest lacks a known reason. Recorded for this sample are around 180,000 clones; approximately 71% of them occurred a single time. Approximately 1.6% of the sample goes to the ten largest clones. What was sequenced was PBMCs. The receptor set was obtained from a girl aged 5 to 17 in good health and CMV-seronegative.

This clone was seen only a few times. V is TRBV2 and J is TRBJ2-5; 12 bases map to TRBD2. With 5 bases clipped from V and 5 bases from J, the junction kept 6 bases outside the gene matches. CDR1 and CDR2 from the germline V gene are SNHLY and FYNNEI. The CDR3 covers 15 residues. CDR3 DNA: TGTGCCAGCAGTCCCGGACTAGCGGGGAGCGAGACCCAGTACTTC. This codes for CASSPGLAGSETQYF. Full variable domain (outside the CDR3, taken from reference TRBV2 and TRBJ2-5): EPEVTQTPSHQVTQMGQEVILRCVPISNHLYFYWYRQILGQKVEFLVSFYNNEISEKSEIFDDQFSVERPDGSNFTLKIRSTKLEDSAMYFCASSPGLAGSETQYFGPGTRLLVL.

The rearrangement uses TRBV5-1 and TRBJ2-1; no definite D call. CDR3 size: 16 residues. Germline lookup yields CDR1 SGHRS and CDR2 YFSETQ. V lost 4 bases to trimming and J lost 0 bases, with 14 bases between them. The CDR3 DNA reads TGCGCCAGCAGCCCTCCGGGTGAGAGCTCCTACAATGAGCAGTTCTTC. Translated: CASSPPGESSYNEQFF.

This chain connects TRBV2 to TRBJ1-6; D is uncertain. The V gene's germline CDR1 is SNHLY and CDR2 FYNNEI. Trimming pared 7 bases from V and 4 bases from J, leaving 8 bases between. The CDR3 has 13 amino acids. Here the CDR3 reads CASTSSYNSPLHF. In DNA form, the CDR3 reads TGTGCCAGCACGAGTAGTTATAATTCACCCCTCCACTTT. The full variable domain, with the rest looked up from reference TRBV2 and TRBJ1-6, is EPEVTQTPSHQVTQMGQEVILRCVPISNHLYFYWYRQILGQKVEFLVSFYNNEISEKSEIFDDQFSVERPDGSNFTLKIRSTKLEDSAMYFCASTSSYNSPLHFGNGTRLTVT.

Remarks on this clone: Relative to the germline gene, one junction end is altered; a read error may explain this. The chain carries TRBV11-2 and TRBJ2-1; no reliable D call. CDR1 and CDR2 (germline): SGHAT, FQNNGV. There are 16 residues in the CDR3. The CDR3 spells CASSLEPRHSYNEQFF. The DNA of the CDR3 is TGTGCCAGCAGCCTAGAACCCAGGCACTCCTACAATGAGCAGTTCTTC.

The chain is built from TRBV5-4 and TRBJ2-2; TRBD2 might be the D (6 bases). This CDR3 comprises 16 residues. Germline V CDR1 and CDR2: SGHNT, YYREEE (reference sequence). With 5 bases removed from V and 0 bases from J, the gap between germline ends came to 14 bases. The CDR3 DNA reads TGTGCCAGCAGGGATGGGACTTACGCGAACACCGGGGAGCTGTTTTTT. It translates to CASRDGTYANTGELFF.

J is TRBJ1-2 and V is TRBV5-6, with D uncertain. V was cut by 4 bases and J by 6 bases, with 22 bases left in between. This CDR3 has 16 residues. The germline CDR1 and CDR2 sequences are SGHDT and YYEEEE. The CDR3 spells CASSHGGFGDYDGYTF. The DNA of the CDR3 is TGTGCCAGCAGCCATGGCGGGTTTGGAGACTACGATGGCTACACCTTC.

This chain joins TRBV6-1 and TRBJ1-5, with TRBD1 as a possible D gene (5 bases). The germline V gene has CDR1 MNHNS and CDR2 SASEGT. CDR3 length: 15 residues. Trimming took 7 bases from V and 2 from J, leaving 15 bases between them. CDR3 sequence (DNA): TGTGCCAGCACCGGGGCGCGGGGAGGCAATCAGCCCCAGCATTTT. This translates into CASTGARGGNQPQHF.

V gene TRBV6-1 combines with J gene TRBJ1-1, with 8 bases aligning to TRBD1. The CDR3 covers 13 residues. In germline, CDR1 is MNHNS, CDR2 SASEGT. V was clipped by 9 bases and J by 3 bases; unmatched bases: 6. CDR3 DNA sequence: TGTGCCAGTTCTCAGGGGGCTTACACTGAAGCTTTCTTT. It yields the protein CASSQGAYTEAFF.

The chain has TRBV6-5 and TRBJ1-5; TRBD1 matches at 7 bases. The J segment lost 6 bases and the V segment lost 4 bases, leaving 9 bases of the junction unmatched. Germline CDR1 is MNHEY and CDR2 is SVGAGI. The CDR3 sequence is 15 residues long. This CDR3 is CASSSSSAGGQPQHF. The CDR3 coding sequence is TGTGCCAGCAGTTCGTCATCGGCAGGGGGTCAGCCCCAGCATTTT.

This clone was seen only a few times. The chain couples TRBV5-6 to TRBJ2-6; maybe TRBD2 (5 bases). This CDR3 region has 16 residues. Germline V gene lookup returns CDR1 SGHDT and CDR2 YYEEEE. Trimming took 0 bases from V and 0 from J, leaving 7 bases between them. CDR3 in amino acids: CASSLGGNSGANVLTF. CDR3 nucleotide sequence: TGTGCCAGCAGCTTGGGAGGGAACTCTGGGGCCAACGTCCTGACTTTC.

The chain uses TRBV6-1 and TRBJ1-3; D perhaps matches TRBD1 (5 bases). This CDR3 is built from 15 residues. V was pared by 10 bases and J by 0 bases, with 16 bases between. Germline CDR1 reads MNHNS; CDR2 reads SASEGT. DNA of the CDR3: TGTGCCACCCGGACACTCAGGGCCTCTGGAAACACCATATATTTT. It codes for CATRTLRASGNTIYF.

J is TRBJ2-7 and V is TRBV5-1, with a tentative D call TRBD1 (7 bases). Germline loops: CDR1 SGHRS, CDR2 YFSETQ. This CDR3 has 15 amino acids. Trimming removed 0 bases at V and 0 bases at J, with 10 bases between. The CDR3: CASSLGGDSSYEQYF. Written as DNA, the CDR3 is TGCGCCAGCAGCTTGGGCGGGGACAGCTCCTACGAGCAGTACTTC.

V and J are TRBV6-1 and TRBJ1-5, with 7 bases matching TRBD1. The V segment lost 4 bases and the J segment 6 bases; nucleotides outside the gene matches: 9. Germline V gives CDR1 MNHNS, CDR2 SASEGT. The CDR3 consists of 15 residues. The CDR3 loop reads CASSARTGESQPQHF. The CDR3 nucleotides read TGTGCCAGCAGTGCGAGGACAGGTGAGAGTCAGCCCCAGCATTTT.